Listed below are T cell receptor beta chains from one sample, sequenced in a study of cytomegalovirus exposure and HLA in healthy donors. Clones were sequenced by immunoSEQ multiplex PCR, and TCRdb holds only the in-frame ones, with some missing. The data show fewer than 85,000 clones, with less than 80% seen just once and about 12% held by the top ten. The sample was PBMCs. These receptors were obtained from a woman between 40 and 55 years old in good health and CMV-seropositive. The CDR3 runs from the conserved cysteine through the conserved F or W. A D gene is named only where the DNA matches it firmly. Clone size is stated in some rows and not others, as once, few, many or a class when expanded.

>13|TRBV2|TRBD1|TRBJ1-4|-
TGTGCCAGCGGAGACAGGGGAGATGAAAAACTGTTTTTT
CASGDRGDEKLFF
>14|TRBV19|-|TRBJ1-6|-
TGTGCCAGTAGTTTTGAGGGTAGTAATTCACCCCTCCACTTT
CASSFEGSNSPLHF
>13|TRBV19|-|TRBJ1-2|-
TGTGCCAGTAGTATCAAGGAGGTGTCGGGCTACACCTTC
CASSIKEVSGYTF
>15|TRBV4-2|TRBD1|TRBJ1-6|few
TGTGCCAGCAGCCAAGAGGGACAGGGGTGGTCACCCCTCCACTTT
CASSQEGQGWSPLHF
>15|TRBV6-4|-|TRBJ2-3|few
TGTGCCAGCAGTGACTCGAGAGGGGGAGCAGATACGCAGTATTTT
CASSDSRGGADTQYF
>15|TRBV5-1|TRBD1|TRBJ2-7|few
TGCGCCAGCAGCTGGCGACAGGGTGGAGTCTACGAGCAGTACTTC
CASSWRQGGVYEQYF
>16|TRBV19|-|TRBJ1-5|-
TGTGCCAGTAGCTCTATGGCTACAGGGCTAAGACAGCCCCAGCATTTT
CASSSMATGLRQPQHF
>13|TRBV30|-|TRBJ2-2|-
TGTGCCTGGAGTGTACAGGGCGCCGGGGAGCTGTTTTTT
CAWSVQGAGELFF
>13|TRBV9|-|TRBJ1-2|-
TGTGCCAGCAGCAGTTTGGGGGGGGATGGCTACACCTTC
CASSSLGGDGYTF
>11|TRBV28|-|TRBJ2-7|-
TGTGCCAGCAGGGGGCCCCACGAGCAGTACTTC
CASRGPHEQYF
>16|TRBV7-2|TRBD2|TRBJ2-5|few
TGTGCCAGCAGCTTAGCGCGCGGGGGGGCCTGGGAGACCCAGTACTTC
CASSLARGGAWETQYF
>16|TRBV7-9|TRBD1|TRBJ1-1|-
TGTGCCAGCAGCTTAGGGGACAGGGTTTTGGCCACTGAAGCTTTCTTT
CASSLGDRVLATEAFF
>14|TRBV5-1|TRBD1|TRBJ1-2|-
TGCGCCAGCAGCTCTTCCAGACAGGGACATGGCTACACCTTC
CASSSSRQGHGYTF
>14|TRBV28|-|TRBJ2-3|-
TGTGCATCGGAGGGGGGGCTTAGCACAGATACGCAGTATTTT
CASEGGLSTDTQYF
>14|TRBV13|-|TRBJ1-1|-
TGTGCCAGCAGCCAGGACAGACCGAACACTGAAGCTTTCTTT
CASSQDRPNTEAFF
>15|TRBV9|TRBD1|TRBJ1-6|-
TGTGCCAGCAGCCCGGGACAGGGGAAAATTTCACCCCTCCACTTT
CASSPGQGKISPLHF
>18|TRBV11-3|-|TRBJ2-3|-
TGTGCCAGCAGCTTATTATCGGAACCAGGGGGGCCAGTAGATACGCAGTATTTT
CASSLLSEPGGPVDTQYF
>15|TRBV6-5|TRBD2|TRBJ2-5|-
TGTGCCAGCGGGGTAGCGGGGGGCCCCCAAGAGACCCAGTACTTC
CASGVAGGPQETQYF
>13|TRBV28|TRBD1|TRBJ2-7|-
TGTGCCAGCTCCCAGGGGGCATCGTACGAGCAGTACTTC
CASSQGASYEQYF
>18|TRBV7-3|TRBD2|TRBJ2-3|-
TGTGCCAGCAGCTTAGGGCGGGGGGGCGATGATGGAACAGATACGCAGTATTTT
CASSLGRGGDDGTDTQYF
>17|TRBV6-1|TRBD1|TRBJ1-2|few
TGTGCCAGCAGTGGGGGCGGGACAGAACCTCTCGTTTATGGCTACACCTTC
CASSGGGTEPLVYGYTF
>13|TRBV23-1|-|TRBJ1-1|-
TGCGCCAGCCCGTGCAGGGTGAACACTGAAGCTTTCTTT
CASPCRVNTEAFF
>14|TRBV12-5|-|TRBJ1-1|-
TGTGCTAGTGGTTTGGTTGTGGGGGGCACTGAAGCTTTCTTT
CASGLVVGGTEAFF